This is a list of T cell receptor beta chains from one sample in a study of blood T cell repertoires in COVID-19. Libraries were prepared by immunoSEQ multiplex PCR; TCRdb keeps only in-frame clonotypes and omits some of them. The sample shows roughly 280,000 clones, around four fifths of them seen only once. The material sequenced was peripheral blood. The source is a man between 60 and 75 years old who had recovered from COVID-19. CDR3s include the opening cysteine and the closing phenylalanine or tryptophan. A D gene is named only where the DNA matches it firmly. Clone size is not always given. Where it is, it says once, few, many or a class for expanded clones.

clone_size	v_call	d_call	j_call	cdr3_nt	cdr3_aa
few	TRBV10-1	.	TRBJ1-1	TGCGCCAGCAGTGATGGCAACCCTCACACTGAAGCTTTCTTT	CASSDGNPHTEAFF
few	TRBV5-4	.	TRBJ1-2	TGTGCCAGCAGCTTGTCAGCTAACTATGGCTACACCTTC	CASSLSANYGYTF
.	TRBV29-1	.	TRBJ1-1	TGCAGCGTTGATTGGCAAGGGGGTCCTGAAGCTTTCTTT	CSVDWQGGPEAFF
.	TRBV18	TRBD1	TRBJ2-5	TGTGCCAGCTCACCCAGAGGGGGACAGCTCCAAGAGACCCAGTACTTC	CASSPRGGQLQETQYF
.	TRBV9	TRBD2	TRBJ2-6	TGTGCCAGCAGCCCCCGATGGGGGAGCGGGAGCTCTGGGGCCAACGTCCTGACTTTC	CASSPRWGSGSSGANVLTF
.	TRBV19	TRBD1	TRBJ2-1	TGTGCCAGTAGTAGTACTGGGACAGTCTACAATGAGCAGTTCTTC	CASSSTGTVYNEQFF
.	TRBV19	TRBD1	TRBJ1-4	TGTGCCAGTAGTAAAGGAAGGGGGCTACATGAAAAACTGTTTTTT	CASSKGRGLHEKLFF
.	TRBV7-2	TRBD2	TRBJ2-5	TGTGCCAGCAGCCGCGGGGGGCCCCGAGAGACCCAGTACTTC	CASSRGGPRETQYF
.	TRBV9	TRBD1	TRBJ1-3	TGTGCCAGCACCTGGGACAGCAGCTCTGGAAACACCATATATTTT	CASTWDSSSGNTIYF
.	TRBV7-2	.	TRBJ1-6	TGTGCCAGCAGCTTAGGAGCCACGGGGTCACCCCTCCACTTT	CASSLGATGSPLHF
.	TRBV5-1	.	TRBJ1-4	TGCGCCAGCAGACTCACAGGTGGCTTGAGGGAAAAACTGTTTTTT	CASRLTGGLREKLFF
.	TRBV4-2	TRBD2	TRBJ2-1	TGTGCCAGCAGCCAACTAGCGGGGGGAAACTACAATGAGCAGTTCTTC	CASSQLAGGNYNEQFF
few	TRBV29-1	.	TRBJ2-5	TGCAGCGTTGAACACAGGTTCCAAGAGACCCAGTACTTC	CSVEHRFQETQYF
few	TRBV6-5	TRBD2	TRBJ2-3	TGTGCCAGCAGGAGGCTAGCGGGAGGAGATACGCAGTATTTT	CASRRLAGGDTQYF
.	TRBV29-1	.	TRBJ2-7	TGCAGCGTTGGGTCGGTCTACGAGCAGTACTTC	CSVGSVYEQYF
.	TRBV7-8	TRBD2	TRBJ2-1	TGTGCCAGCAGCTTAGCGGGGGCTAGCGGGACAAATGAGCAGTTCTTC	CASSLAGASGTNEQFF
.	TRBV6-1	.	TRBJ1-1	TGTGCCAGCAGTGATAGGGGCAACCCAAGCGACACTGAAGCTTTCTTT	CASSDRGNPSDTEAFF
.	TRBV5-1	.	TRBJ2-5	TGCGCCAGCACACCCGGGAGAATTGAGGAGACCCAGTACTTC	CASTPGRIEETQYF
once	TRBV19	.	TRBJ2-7	TGTGCCAGTACGGAGGGTTCGACCTACGAGCAGTACTTC	CASTEGSTYEQYF
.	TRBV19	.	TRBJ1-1	TGTGCCAGTAGTACTAGGCAGCAGATGAACACTGAAGCTTTCTTT	CASSTRQQMNTEAFF
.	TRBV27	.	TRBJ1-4	TGTGCCAGCAGTCCCGACACGGGGTTAGGTAATGAAAAACTGTTTTTT	CASSPDTGLGNEKLFF
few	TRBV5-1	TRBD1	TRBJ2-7	TGCGCCAGCAGCTTGCGGACAGGGGACGAGCAGTACTTC	CASSLRTGDEQYF
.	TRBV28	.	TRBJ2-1	TGTGCCAGCGCACTCGGACACAGCAAGCAGTTCTTC	CASALGHSKQFF
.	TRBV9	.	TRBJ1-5	TGTGCCAGCAGCGTTAACGGACAGCAAAATCAGCCCCAGCATTTT	CASSVNGQQNQPQHF
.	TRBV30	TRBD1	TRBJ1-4	TGTGCCTGGGCCCCGGGACAGGAGAATGAAAAACTGTTTTTT	CAWAPGQENEKLFF
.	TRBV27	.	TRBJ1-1	TGTGCCAGCAGTCATATACAGGGAACCGGGGTGGGTGAAGCTTTCTTT	CASSHIQGTGVGEAFF
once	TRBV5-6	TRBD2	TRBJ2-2	TGTGCCAGCAGCGTCGCCGGGACTAGCACCGGGGAGCTGTTTTTT	CASSVAGTSTGELFF
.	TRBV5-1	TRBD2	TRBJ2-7	TGCGCCAGCAGCTTGGTAGCGGGAGTGGGCGAGCAGTACTTC	CASSLVAGVGEQYF
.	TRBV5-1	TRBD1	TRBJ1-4	TGCGCCAGCAGCCCAGGGGGCCGAGATGAAAAACTGTTTTTT	CASSPGGRDEKLFF